A single sample is the source of the 2 T cell receptor beta chains below, sequenced in a study of OX40 agonist ivuxolimab in advanced cancers. The table came from immunoSEQ multiplex PCR; TCRdb's copy has only in-frame clones and leaves some out. The sample lists about 69,000 clones, 80% to 90% occurring once. The sequencing used CD4+ or CD8+ T cells sorted from blood, collected in a trial of the OX40 agonist ivuxolimab. The receptors derive from an adult with an advanced solid tumor such as melanoma, head and neck, liver or kidney cancer.

The chain uses TRBV11-3 and TRBJ1-6; D unclear. CDR3 length equals 12 residues. Trimming took 2 bases from V and 8 from J, leaving 4 bases between them. CDR1 is SGHNT and CDR2 is YENEEA in the germline V gene. CDR3 bases: TGTGCCAGCAGCTTATCGGATTCACCCCTCCACTTT. Protein: CASSLSDSPLHF.

The chain couples TRBV10-3 to TRBJ2-5, with TRBD1 identical over 9 bases. Losses at the gene ends were 2 bases for V and 3 bases for J; bases not matched to a gene: 4. This CDR3 region has 15 residues. The germline gives CDR1 ENHRY, CDR2 SYGVKD. The CDR3 bases are TGTGCCATCAGTGAGGGAAGGACAGGGGAAGAGACCCAGTACTTC. Its protein is CAISEGRTGEETQYF.